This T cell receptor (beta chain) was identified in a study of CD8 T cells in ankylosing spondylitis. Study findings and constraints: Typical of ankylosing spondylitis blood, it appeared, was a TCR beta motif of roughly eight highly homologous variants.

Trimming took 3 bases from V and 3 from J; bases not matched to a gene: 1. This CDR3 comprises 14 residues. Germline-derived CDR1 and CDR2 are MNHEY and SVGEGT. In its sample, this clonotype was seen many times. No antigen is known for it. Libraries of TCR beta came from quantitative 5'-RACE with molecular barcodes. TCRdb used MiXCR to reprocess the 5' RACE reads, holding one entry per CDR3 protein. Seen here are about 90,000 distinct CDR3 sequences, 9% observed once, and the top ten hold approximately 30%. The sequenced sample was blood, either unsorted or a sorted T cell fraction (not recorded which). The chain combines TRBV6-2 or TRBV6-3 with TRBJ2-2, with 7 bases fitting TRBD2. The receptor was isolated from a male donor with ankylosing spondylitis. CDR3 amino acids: CASSYLADTGELFF. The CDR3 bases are TGTGCCAGCAGTTATCTAGCGGACACCGGGGAGCTGTTTTTT.